A single TCR beta chain is shown here with its context. V lost 3 bases and J lost 3, with 9 bases in between. Germline assignment: CDR1 LNHDA and CDR2 SQIVND (reference sequence). The CDR3 spans 14 residues. This sample is part of a study of T cell responses to AZD1222 COVID-19 vaccine. Method: immunoSEQ multiplex PCR; TCRdb's copy keeps in-frame clones and lacks some. The top ten hold about 2.7% of the sample, which has about 140,000 clones, roughly 90% seen once. The sequencing used peripheral blood, collected on day 0 of AZD1222 vaccination. The receptor was derived from an adult in good health. The genes are TRBV19 and TRBJ1-5; D gene ambiguous. CDR3 protein: CASSIKGNNQPQHF. CDR3 nucleotides: TGTGCCAGTAGTATTAAAGGGAACAATCAGCCCCAGCATTTT.